Sequencing of this TCR beta chain was carried out in a study of shared clonotypes between healthy human individuals. Study-level background: The plates for each donor numbered three CD4 naive, three CD4 memory, two CD8 naive and one CD8 memory. Study-wide results and caveats: Tissues were not sampled, only blood, and their repertoires likely differ.

Clones were read by immunoSEQ multiplex PCR, and TCRdb kept only the in-frame ones, dropping some. Of over a million clones listed, approximately 80% were seen once; the top ten hold roughly 0.65%. The CDR3 length is 17 residues. In germline, CDR1 is GTSNPN, CDR2 SVGIG (reference sequence). Trimming cost V 8 bases and J 1 base, with 24 bases left between them. With regard to this clone: The target antigen is unknown.

Sequenced sample: memory CD4+ T cells from PBMCs. Subset noted: CD45RA-negative fraction. This rearrangement joins TRBV30 to TRBJ1-3; no firm D call. The TCR was taken from a man aged 18 to 35 in good health. Some clones in this sample may be carry-over from other donors' samples. CDR3 region: CAGSRQLLVKSGNTIYF. The CDR3 DNA reads as TGTGCCGGCTCGAGGCAATTGCTGGTTAAATCTGGAAACACCATATATTTT.